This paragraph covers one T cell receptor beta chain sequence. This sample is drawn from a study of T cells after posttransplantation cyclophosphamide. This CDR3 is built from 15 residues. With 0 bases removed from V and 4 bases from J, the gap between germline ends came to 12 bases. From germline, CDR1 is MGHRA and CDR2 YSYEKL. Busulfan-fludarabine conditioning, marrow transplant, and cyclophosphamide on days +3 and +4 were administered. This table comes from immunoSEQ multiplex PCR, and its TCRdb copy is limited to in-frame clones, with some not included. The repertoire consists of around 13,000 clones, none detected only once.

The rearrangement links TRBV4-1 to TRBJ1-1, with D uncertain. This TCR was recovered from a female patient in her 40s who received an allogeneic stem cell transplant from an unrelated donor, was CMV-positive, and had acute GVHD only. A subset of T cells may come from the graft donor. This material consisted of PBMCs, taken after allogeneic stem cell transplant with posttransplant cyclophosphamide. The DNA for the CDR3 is TGCGCCAGCAGCCAAGATTCCGTCGAGGCCACTGAAGCTTTCTTT. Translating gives CASSQDSVEATEAFF.